These 30 T cell receptor beta chains were all obtained from the same sample, sequenced in a study of blood T cell repertoires in COVID-19. Repertoires were generated with immunoSEQ multiplex PCR, while TCRdb's copy carries only in-frame clones and drops some. Of around 110,000 clones listed, 80% are singletons. Sequences were obtained from peripheral blood. These receptor sequences come from a man aged 55 to 70 with active or convalescent COVID-19.

The gene calls are TRBV3-1 (or the pseudogene TRBV3-2) and TRBJ2-7, with D perhaps matching TRBD2 (5 bases). CDR3 length: 17 amino acids. Germline values: CDR1 LGHDT, CDR2 YNNKEL (reference sequence). Trimming took 2 bases from V and 3 from J, leaving 20 bases between them. The CDR3 is CASSQIGRVPQSYEQYF. Here the CDR3 DNA reads TGTGCCAGCAGCCAAATTGGGCGGGTACCCCAAAGCTACGAGCAGTACTTC.

The rearrangement links TRBV5-1 to TRBJ2-3, with 8 bases matching TRBD1. CDR3 length: 14 residues. V gave up 4 bases and J gave up 6 bases; unmatched junction bases: 7. In germline, CDR1 is SGHRS, CDR2 YFSETQ. CDR3: CASSTGQGGDTQYF. CDR3 nucleotide sequence: TGCGCCAGCAGCACCGGACAGGGCGGGGATACGCAGTATTTT. Based on the CDR3 plus reference TRBV5-1 and TRBJ2-3, the full variable domain is KAGVTQTPRYLIKTRGQQVTLSCSPISGHRSVSWYQQTPGQGLQFLFEYFSETQRNKGNFPGRFSGRQFSNSRSEMNVSTLELGDSALYLCASSTGQGGDTQYFGPGTRLTVL.

This sequence joins TRBV28 and TRBJ2-7; a weak D match, TRBD1 (6 bases). Trimming shortened V by 6 bases and J by 4 bases, and 16 bases separated the two germline ends. The V gene's germline CDR1 is MDHEN and CDR2 SYDVKM. The CDR3 contains 14 residues. The CDR3 coding sequence is TGTGCCAGCAGGGAGGCCAGGGGCACATACGAGCAGTACTTC. This sequence encodes CASREARGTYEQYF.

This clone came up a few times. J is TRBJ1-2 and V is TRBV28; D unclear. CDR1 is MDHEN, CDR2 SYDVKM, per germline. The CDR3 is made up of 14 amino acids. Trimming left V 3 bases short and J 5 bases short, with 13 bases between. Written as DNA, the CDR3 is TGTGCCAGCAGTTTCCTGGCCTCCATATATGGCTACACCTTC. It encodes CASSFLASIYGYTF.

This sequence joins TRBV3-1 (or the pseudogene TRBV3-2) and TRBJ2-1, with TRBD2 identical over 7 bases. The CDR3 is made up of 17 amino acids. Germline V CDR1 and CDR2: LGHDT, YNNKEL (reference sequence). With 0 bases clipped from V and 1 base from J, the junction kept 6 bases outside the gene matches. DNA of the CDR3: TGTGCCAGCAGCCAAGAGGCGGGCGGGAGATCCTACAATGAGCAGTTCTTC. The encoded protein is CASSQEAGGRSYNEQFF.

Concerning this clone itself: This same CDR3 is encoded by further DNA sequences in the sample. The rearrangement links TRBV7-2 to TRBJ2-3; 9 bases are a match to TRBD1. Per germline, CDR1 SGHTA and CDR2 FQGNSA. The CDR3 is 15 amino acids. The ends lost 5 bases at V and 4 bases at J; junction bases unmatched: 7. CDR3 in amino acids: CASSPGTGYADTQYF. CDR3 nucleotides: TGTGCCAGCAGCCCGGGGACAGGGTACGCAGATACGCAGTATTTT.

There are a few counts of this clone. The rearrangement links TRBV2 to TRBJ2-7; unclear D gene. V dropped 1 base and J dropped 5 bases, with 15 bases sitting between them. The CDR3 length is 15 residues. Germline V gene data show CDR1 as SNHLY and CDR2 as FYNNEI. The CDR3 loop is CASSEDGLPENEQYF. CDR3 nucleotide sequence: TGTGCCAGCAGTGAAGATGGGCTCCCCGAGAACGAGCAGTACTTC.

This clone was observed a few times. This chain links TRBV10-3 with TRBJ2-5; D is perhaps TRBD2 (6 bases). Germline V CDR1 and CDR2: ENHRY, SYGVKD. The CDR3 has 14 amino acids. V gave up 2 bases and J gave up 0 bases, with 7 bases separating them. The CDR3 loop reads CAISERTNQETQYF. The CDR3, as DNA: TGTGCCATCAGTGAGAGGACTAACCAAGAGACCCAGTACTTC.

The chain couples TRBV19 to TRBJ1-2, with TRBD1 as a possible D gene (6 bases). Germline V gene sequence: CDR1 LNHDA, CDR2 SQIVND (reference sequence). This CDR3 is 12 amino acids long. Trimming left V 7 bases short and J 5 bases short, with 11 bases between. For the CDR3, the DNA is TGTGCCAGTACTCTGGACAGATATGGCTACACCTTC. It specifies CASTLDRYGYTF.

CDR3: CASSITSAEGHEQFF. Here the CDR3 DNA reads TGTGCCAGCTCAATCACTAGCGCGGAGGGCCATGAGCAGTTCTTC. The V call is TRBV11-3, the J call TRBJ2-1, with TRBD2 matching 7 bases. The ends lost 8 bases at V and 8 bases at J; junction bases unmatched: 15. CDR3 length: 15 amino acids. CDR1 is SGHNT, CDR2 YENEEA, per germline.

This clone was observed a single time. The chain is built from TRBV28 and TRBJ1-5, with a tentative D call TRBD1 (5 bases). Trimming removed 3 bases from V and 6 bases from J, with 9 bases in between. The CDR3 has 13 amino acids. Germline loops: CDR1 MDHEN, CDR2 SYDVKM. The CDR3 DNA sequence: TGTGCCAGCAGTTTCAGCACAGGTCAGCCCCAGCATTTT. Amino acids: CASSFSTGQPQHF.

On this clone itself: The junction does not match germline at one end; this may be a read error. The rearrangement uses TRBV18 and TRBJ1-1; maybe TRBD1 (5 bases). This CDR3 is built from 15 residues. The germline CDR1 and CDR2 sequences are KGHSH and LQKENI. CDR3 in DNA: TGTGCCAGCTCACCGGGCGGGGGGTATAACATTGAAGCTTTCTTT. Translation gives CASSPGGGYNIEAFF.

V is TRBV28 and J is TRBJ2-2; 8 bases are shared with TRBD2. Per the germline V gene, CDR1 is MDHEN and CDR2 is SYDVKM. The V segment lost 3 bases and the J segment 4 bases; nucleotides outside the gene matches: 19. The CDR3 has 20 amino acids. CDR3 sequence reads: CASSFPGTSGSGRITGELFF. CDR3 nucleotide sequence: TGTGCCAGCAGTTTTCCCGGGACGAGCGGGAGCGGTCGTATCACCGGGGAGCTGTTTTTT. The full variable domain, in which reference TRBV28 and TRBJ2-2 provide the parts outside the CDR3, is DVKVTQSSRYLVKRTGEKVFLECVQDMDHENMFWYRQDPGLGLRLIYFSYDVKMKEKGDIPEGYSVSREKKERFSLILESASTNQTSMYLCASSFPGTSGSGRITGELFFGEGSRLTVL.

This chain links TRBV12-3 or TRBV12-4 with TRBJ2-2; D gene ambiguous. CDR3 length equals 12 residues. The ends were cut back, 5 bases at V and 6 bases at J, with 7 bases in the middle. The CDR3 is CASSTNAGELFF. In nucleotides, the CDR3 is TGTGCCAGCAGTACTAACGCCGGGGAGCTGTTTTTT.

The rearrangement links TRBV11-2 to TRBJ2-1; D not certain. The V end lost 1 base, the J end lost 5 bases, and 18 bases lay between the germline ends. Germline loops: CDR1 SGHAT, CDR2 FQNNGV. This CDR3 is built from 17 residues. CDR3 in DNA: TGTGCCAGCAGCTTAGTGGCCCCCTCTATCGGAGACAATGAGCAGTTCTTC. Its protein is CASSLVAPSIGDNEQFF.

This sequence joins TRBV7-9 and TRBJ1-2; D ambiguous. From germline, CDR1 is SEHNR and CDR2 FQNEAQ (reference sequence). This CDR3 region has 12 residues. Trimming pared 1 base from V and 8 bases from J, leaving 8 bases between. CDR3 coding DNA: TGTGCCAGCAGCTTAGACAGAGAGGGCTACACCTTC. Protein sequence: CASSLDREGYTF. Variable domain in full (rest from reference TRBV7-9 and TRBJ1-2): DTGVSQNPRHKITKRGQNVTFRCDPISEHNRLYWYRQTLGQGPEFLTYFQNEAQLEKSRLLSDRFSAERPKGSFSTLEIQRTEQGDSAMYLCASSLDREGYTFGSGTRLTVV.

The CDR3 sequence is CASSFRLAGGGNEQFF. The CDR3 DNA reads TGTGCCAGCAGCTTTAGGCTGGCGGGAGGTGGAAATGAGCAGTTCTTC. J is TRBJ2-1 and V is TRBV7-2; 8 nucleotides align to TRBD2. The CDR3 contains 16 residues. V trimming: 3 bases; J trimming: 7 bases; junction bases outside the gene matches: 11. Germline V CDR1 and CDR2: SGHTA, FQGNSA.

V usage is TRBV28 and J usage is TRBJ2-7, with TRBD1 identical over 7 bases. CDR1 is MDHEN, CDR2 SYDVKM, per germline. V was clipped by 3 bases and J by 10 bases; unmatched bases: 9. The CDR3 loop spans 13 amino acids. Here the CDR3 DNA reads TGTGCCAGCAGTTTGGGGACAGCCAGTCAACAGTACTTC. Protein sequence: CASSLGTASQQYF. Drawing the rest from reference TRBV28 and TRBJ2-7, the complete variable domain is DVKVTQSSRYLVKRTGEKVFLECVQDMDHENMFWYRQDPGLGLRLIYFSYDVKMKEKGDIPEGYSVSREKKERFSLILESASTNQTSMYLCASSLGTASQQYFGPGTRLTVT.

V is TRBV4-3 and J is TRBJ1-1; 9 bases align to TRBD1. The CDR3 runs 15 residues. Germline CDR1 is LGHNA and CDR2 is YSLEER. Losses at the gene ends were 2 bases for V and 7 bases for J; bases not matched to a gene: 8. The CDR3 is CASSQLGQGLLEAFF. The CDR3 DNA reads TGCGCCAGCAGCCAACTGGGACAGGGTCTTCTTGAAGCTTTCTTT.

This chain connects TRBV28 to TRBJ1-6; D may be TRBD1 (5 bases). The CDR3 is 19 amino acids. The germline V gene encodes CDR1 MDHEN and CDR2 SYDVKM. V was trimmed by 7 bases and J by 0 bases, leaving 22 bases between them. CDR3 in DNA: TGTGCCAGCATTGCCTCGGGGGACTTGCTAAGCTCCTATAATTCACCCCTCCACTTT. Encoded protein: CASIASGDLLSSYNSPLHF.

This chain joins TRBV21-1 and TRBJ1-4. TRBV21-1 is reported as a pseudogene. The CDR3 has 15 amino acids. This CDR3 is CASSNSGATNEKLFF. In DNA form, the CDR3 reads TGTGCCAGCAGCAACTCGGGGGCAACTAATGAAAAACTGTTTTTT.

V gene TRBV7-3 combines with J gene TRBJ1-1; the D is unclear. This CDR3 comprises 13 residues. Germline loops: CDR1 SGHTA, CDR2 FQGTGA. The V gene lost 1 base and the J gene lost 1 base, with 4 bases spanning the gap. The CDR3, as DNA: TGTGCCAGCAGCTTAAAACAGAACACTGAAGCTTTCTTT. It codes for CASSLKQNTEAFF.

The chain is built from TRBV3-1 (or the pseudogene TRBV3-2) and TRBJ2-3; 8 nucleotides agree with TRBD2. This CDR3 has 16 amino acids. Germline assignment: CDR1 LGHDT and CDR2 YNNKEL (reference sequence). V lost 2 bases, J lost 2 bases, and 6 bases stayed unmatched. The CDR3 region has the DNA TGTGCCAGCAGCCAAAGTCCGGGAGGGCCCACAGATACGCAGTATTTT. This codes for CASSQSPGGPTDTQYF.

The CDR3 nucleotides are TGTGCCACCAGCAGAGTCGGCTACGAGCAGTACTTC. Translated: CATSRVGYEQYF. The chain employs TRBV15 and TRBJ2-7; no clear D. Trimming removed 1 base at V and 3 bases at J, with 4 bases between. The CDR3 runs 12 residues. Germline V lookup: CDR1 LNHNV, CDR2 YYDKDF (reference sequence).

V gene TRBV5-3 combines with J gene TRBJ2-1; 7 bases map to TRBD2. TRBV5-3 is placed among ORFs of uncertain function. With 7 bases clipped from V and 5 bases from J, the junction kept 18 bases outside the gene matches. This CDR3 contains 17 residues. CDR3 in DNA: TGTGCCAGATCGACCCTTCCGGGCGGGAGAGAGGACAATGAGCAGTTCTTC. Protein sequence: CARSTLPGGREDNEQFF.

The V and J genes are TRBV15 and TRBJ1-5; D gene unclear. Germline lookup yields CDR1 LNHNV and CDR2 YYDKDF (reference sequence). V lost 1 base, J lost 5 bases, and 9 bases lay in between. The CDR3 has 14 amino acids. CDR3 sequence: CATSRAQRDQPQHF. The CDR3 nucleotides read TGTGCCACCAGCAGAGCCCAGCGAGATCAGCCCCAGCATTTT.

This chain links TRBV21-1 with TRBJ2-7; the table's D call of TRBD1 was not tested on the DNA. TRBV21-1 is annotated as a pseudogene. The CDR3 runs 17 residues. For the CDR3, the DNA is TGTGCCAGCAGCGCCCTTAGGGACAGGGCCATCTCCTACGAGCAGTACTTC. Translated: CASSALRDRAISYEQYF.

On this clone itself: Other DNA sequences in this sample translate to the same CDR3. This rearrangement joins TRBV18 to TRBJ2-7; tentatively, D is TRBD2 (6 bases). Germline V gene lookup returns CDR1 KGHSH and CDR2 LQKENI. The CDR3 is 13 residues long. V was shortened by 6 bases and J by 0 bases, with 9 bases between the two germline ends. CDR3 coding DNA: TGTGCCAGCTCCCCCGGGGGCTCCTACGAGCAGTACTTC. Residues: CASSPGGSYEQYF.

The sample holds a few counts of this clone. This chain connects TRBV11-3 to TRBJ2-5, with D possibly being TRBD1 (6 bases). This CDR3 spans 13 amino acids. The germline V and J ends were trimmed by 5 bases and 5 bases, with 12 bases remaining between them. Germline V gives CDR1 SGHNT, CDR2 YENEEA. The CDR3 loop reads CASSTGQKETQYF. The CDR3 coding sequence is TGTGCCAGCAGCACCGGACAGAAGGAGACCCAGTACTTC.

V gene TRBV27 combines with J gene TRBJ1-2; D call uncertain. Germline CDR1 MNHEY, CDR2 SMNVEV (reference sequence). The CDR3 is 12 residues long. V dropped 5 bases and J dropped 4 bases, with 8 bases sitting between them. The CDR3: CASSLAGYGYTF. CDR3 in DNA: TGTGCCAGCAGTCTCGCAGGCTATGGCTACACCTTC.